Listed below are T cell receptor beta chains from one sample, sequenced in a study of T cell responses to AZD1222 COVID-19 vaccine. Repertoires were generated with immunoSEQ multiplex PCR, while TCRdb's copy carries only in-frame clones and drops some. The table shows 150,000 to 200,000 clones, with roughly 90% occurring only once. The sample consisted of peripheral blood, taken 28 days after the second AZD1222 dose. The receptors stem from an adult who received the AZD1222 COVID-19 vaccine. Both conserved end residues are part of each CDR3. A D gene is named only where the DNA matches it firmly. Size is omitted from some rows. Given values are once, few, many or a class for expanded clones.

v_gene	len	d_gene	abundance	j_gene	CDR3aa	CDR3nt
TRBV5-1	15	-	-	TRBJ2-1	CASSFRQSSYNEQFF	TGCGCCAGCAGCTTCCGACAGAGCTCCTACAATGAGCAGTTCTTC
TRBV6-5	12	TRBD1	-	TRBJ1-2	CASSYPQGGYTF	TGTGCCAGCAGTTACCCACAGGGGGGCTACACCTTC
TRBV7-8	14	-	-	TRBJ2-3	CASSSGQWGDTQYF	TGTGCCAGCAGCTCAGGACAGTGGGGGGATACGCAGTATTTT
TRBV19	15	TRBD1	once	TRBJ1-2	CASSILTGSNYGYTF	TGTGCCAGTAGTATACTGACAGGGTCAAACTATGGCTACACCTTC
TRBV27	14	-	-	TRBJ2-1	CASNPGTSVGEQFF	TGTGCCAGCAACCCCGGGACCTCTGTCGGTGAGCAGTTCTTC
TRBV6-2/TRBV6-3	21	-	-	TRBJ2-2	CASSYSEEFRFVRSNTGELFF	TGTGCCAGCAGTTACTCGGAGGAGTTTCGCTTCGTCCGTTCGAACACCGGGGAGCTGTTTTTT
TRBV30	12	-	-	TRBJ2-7	CAWSRQGKEQYF	TGTGCCTGGAGTCGGCAGGGTAAAGAGCAGTACTTC
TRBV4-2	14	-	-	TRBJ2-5	CASSQDDGRETQYF	TGTGCCAGCAGCCAAGACGACGGGCGGGAGACCCAGTACTTC
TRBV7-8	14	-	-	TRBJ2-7	CASSPGGWSYEQYF	TGTGCCAGCAGCCCCGGAGGATGGTCCTACGAGCAGTACTTC
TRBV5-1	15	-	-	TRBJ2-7	CASSLAPGLPYEQYF	TGCGCCAGCAGCTTGGCCCCGGGGCTTCCCTACGAGCAGTACTTC
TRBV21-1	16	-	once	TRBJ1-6	CASRNLKGAYNSPLHF	TGTGCCAGCAGGAACTTGAAGGGCGCCTATAATTCACCCCTCCACTTT
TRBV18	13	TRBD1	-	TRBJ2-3	CASSRQGTDTQYF	TGTGCCAGCTCACGACAGGGGACAGATACGCAGTATTTT
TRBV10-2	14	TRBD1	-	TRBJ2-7	CASRGQGASYEQYF	TGCGCCAGCAGGGGACAGGGCGCTTCCTACGAGCAGTACTTC
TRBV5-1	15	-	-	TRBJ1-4	CASSPRESANEKLFF	TGCGCCAGCAGCCCAAGGGAATCGGCTAATGAAAAACTGTTTTTT
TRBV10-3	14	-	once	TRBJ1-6	CAISEGAYASPLHF	TGTGCCATCAGTGAAGGGGCTTACGCTTCACCCCTCCACTTT
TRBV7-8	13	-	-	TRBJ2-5	CASSINREETQYF	TGTGCCAGCAGCATAAACAGGGAAGAGACCCAGTACTTC
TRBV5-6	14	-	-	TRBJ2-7	CASSLIGGIGEQYF	TGTGCCAGCAGCTTGATAGGGGGTATCGGCGAGCAGTACTTC
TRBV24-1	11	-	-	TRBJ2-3	CATSLTDTQYF	TGTGCCACCAGCCTCACAGATACGCAGTATTTT
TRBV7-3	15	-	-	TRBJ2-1	CASSFGGIPYNEQFF	TGTGCCAGCAGCTTTGGCGGCATCCCCTACAATGAGCAGTTCTTC
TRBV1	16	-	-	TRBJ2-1	CTSTPPRLDPYNEQFF	TGCACCAGCACCCCTCCGCGTTTGGACCCATACAATGAGCAGTTCTTC
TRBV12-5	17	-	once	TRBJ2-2	CASGLVLGQGNAGELFF	TGTGCTAGTGGTTTGGTACTGGGGCAGGGTAACGCCGGGGAGCTGTTTTTT
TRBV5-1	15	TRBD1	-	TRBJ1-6	CASSLTGTGDSPLHF	TGCGCCAGCAGCTTGACCGGGACAGGCGATTCACCCCTCCACTTT
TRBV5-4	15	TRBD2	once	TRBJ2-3	CASSLASGSSDTQYF	TGTGCCAGCAGCTTGGCTAGCGGGAGTTCGGATACGCAGTATTTT
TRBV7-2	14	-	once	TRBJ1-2	CASSLRGGDYGYTF	TGTGCCAGCAGCTTAAGGGGAGGCGACTATGGCTACACCTTC
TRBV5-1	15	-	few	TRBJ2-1	CASSLAAVNYNEQFF	TGCGCCAGCAGCTTGGCGGCGGTTAACTACAATGAGCAGTTCTTC
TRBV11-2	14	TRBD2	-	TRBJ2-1	CASSLVGLVREQFF	TGTGCCAGCAGCTTAGTGGGACTAGTGCGGGAGCAGTTCTTC
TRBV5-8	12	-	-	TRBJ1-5	CASSPAGKPQHF	TGTGCCAGCAGCCCGGCGGGTAAGCCCCAGCATTTT
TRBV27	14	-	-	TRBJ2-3	CATQFGGGPDTQYF	TGTGCCACCCAGTTTGGCGGGGGCCCAGATACGCAGTATTTT
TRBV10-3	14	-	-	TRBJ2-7	CAISEQGQGYEQYF	TGTGCCATCAGTGAGCAGGGTCAAGGCTACGAGCAGTACTTC
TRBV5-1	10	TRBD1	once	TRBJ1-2	CARQGYGYTF	TGCGCCAGACAGGGGTATGGCTACACCTTC
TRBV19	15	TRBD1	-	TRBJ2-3	CASSNGQGVTDTQYF	TGTGCCAGTAGTAATGGACAGGGGGTCACAGATACGCAGTATTTT
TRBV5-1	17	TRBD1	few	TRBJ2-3	CASSLGQGAFSTDTQYF	TGCGCCAGCAGCTTAGGACAGGGGGCCTTTAGCACAGATACGCAGTATTTT
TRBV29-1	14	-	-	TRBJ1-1	CSVEPLGVNTEAFF	TGCAGCGTTGAACCCTTAGGGGTGAACACTGAAGCTTTCTTT
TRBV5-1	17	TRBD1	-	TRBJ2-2	CASSLWGTGGFPGELFF	TGCGCCAGCAGCTTGTGGGGGACAGGGGGCTTCCCCGGGGAGCTGTTTTTT